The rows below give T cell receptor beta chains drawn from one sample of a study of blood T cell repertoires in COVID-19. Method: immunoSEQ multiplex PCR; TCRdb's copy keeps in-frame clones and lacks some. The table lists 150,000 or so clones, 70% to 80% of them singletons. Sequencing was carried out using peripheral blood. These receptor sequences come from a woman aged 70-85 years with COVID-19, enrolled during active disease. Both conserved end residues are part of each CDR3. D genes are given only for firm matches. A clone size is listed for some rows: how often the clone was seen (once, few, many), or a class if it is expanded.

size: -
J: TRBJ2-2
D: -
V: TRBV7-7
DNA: TGTGCTAGCAGCTCACACGACGGGTCCGGGGAGCTGTTTTTT
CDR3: CASSSHDGSGELFF

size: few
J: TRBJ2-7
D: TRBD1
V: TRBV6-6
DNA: TGTGCCAGCAGCCGGGGACAGGGAACCTACGAGCAGTACTTC
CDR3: CASSRGQGTYEQYF

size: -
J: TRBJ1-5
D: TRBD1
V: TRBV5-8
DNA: TGTGCCAGCAGCTTGTCCCTAGGACAGGGCGGGCCCCAGCATTTT
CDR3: CASSLSLGQGGPQHF

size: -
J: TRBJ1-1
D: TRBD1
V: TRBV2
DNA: TGTGCCAGCACCACAGGGGAAGGGACTGAAGCTTTCTTT
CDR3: CASTTGEGTEAFF

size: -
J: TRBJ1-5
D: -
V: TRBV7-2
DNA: TGTGCCAGCAGCTTACAACAGGGCACTCAGCCCCAGCATTTT
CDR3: CASSLQQGTQPQHF

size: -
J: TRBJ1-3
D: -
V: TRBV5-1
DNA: TGCGCCAGCAGCTTGGCAGGGTCAAGCTCTGGAAACACCATATATTTT
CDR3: CASSLAGSSSGNTIYF

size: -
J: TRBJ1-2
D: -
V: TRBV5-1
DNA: TGCGCCAGCAGTCCAGACCGGCCCGGGAGGGGCTATGGCTACACCTTC
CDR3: CASSPDRPGRGYGYTF

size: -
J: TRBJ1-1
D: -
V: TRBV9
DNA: TGTGCCAGCAGCGTAGCCCCAGGACAATCTGAAGCTTTCTTT
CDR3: CASSVAPGQSEAFF

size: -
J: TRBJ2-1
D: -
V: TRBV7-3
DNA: TGTGCCAGCAGCTTATATGTCGGTGAGCAGTTCTTC
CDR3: CASSLYVGEQFF

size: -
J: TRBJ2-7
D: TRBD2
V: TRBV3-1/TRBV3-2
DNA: TGTGCCAGCAGCCAATCGGGGGGGGTCGCCTACGAGCAGTACTTC
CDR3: CASSQSGGVAYEQYF

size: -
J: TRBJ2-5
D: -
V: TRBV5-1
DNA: TGCGCCAGCAGCTTGGGAGCAGGTCCCCGGGAGACCCAGTACTTC
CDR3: CASSLGAGPRETQYF

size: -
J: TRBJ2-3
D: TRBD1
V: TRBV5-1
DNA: TGCGCCAGCAGCTTAAGGGGACAGGGTCTTAGCACAGATACGCAGTATTTT
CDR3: CASSLRGQGLSTDTQYF

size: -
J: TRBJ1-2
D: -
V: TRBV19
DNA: TGTGCCAGTAGTATCGGGGGGCCAGGGGCTCAATCGAGTTATGGCTACACCTTC
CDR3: CASSIGGPGAQSSYGYTF

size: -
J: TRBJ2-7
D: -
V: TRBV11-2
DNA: TGTGCCAGCAGAAAGGCAGGGGCCTCACGGGAGCAGTACTTC
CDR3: CASRKAGASREQYF

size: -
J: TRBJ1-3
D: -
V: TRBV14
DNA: TGTGCCAGCAGCCAAGGGACAGTCTCTGGAAACACCATATATTTT
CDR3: CASSQGTVSGNTIYF

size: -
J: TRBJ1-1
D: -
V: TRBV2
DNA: TGTGCCAGCAGTGAGAATCGGACTCCCCAAGCTTTCTTT
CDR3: CASSENRTPQAFF

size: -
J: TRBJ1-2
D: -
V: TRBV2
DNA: TGTGCCAGCAGCGTCACAGAGGAGGTTGGCTACACCTTC
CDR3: CASSVTEEVGYTF

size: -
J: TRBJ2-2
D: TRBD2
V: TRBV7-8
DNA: TGTGCCAGCAGCTTGAAGCGGGGGGTCTCCGGGGAGCTGTTTTTT
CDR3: CASSLKRGVSGELFF

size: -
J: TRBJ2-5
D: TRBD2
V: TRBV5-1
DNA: TGCGCCAGCAGCCCGGCCGGGAGACTAGCGGCCCAAGAGACCCAGTACTTC
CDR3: CASSPAGRLAAQETQYF

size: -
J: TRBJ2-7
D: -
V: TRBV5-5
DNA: TGTGCCAGCAGCTTTAAACAGAACGATTACGAGCAGTACTTC
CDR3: CASSFKQNDYEQYF

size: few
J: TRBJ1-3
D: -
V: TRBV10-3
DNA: TGTGCCATCAGACCTACCCCGGGACAAAACTCTGGAAACACCATATATTTT
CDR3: CAIRPTPGQNSGNTIYF

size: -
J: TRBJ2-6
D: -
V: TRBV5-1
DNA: TGCGCCAGCAGCTTGGGTGAGTCGCGGGCCAACGTCCTGACTTTC
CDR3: CASSLGESRANVLTF

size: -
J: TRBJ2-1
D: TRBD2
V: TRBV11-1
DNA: TGTGCCAGCAGCTACCTAGCGGGGGGGAGGGAGCAGTTCTTC
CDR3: CASSYLAGGREQFF

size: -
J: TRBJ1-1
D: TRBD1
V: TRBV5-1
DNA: TGCGCCAGCAGCCCTTCTAGGACAGGATGGGACACTGAAGCTTTCTTT
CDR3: CASSPSRTGWDTEAFF

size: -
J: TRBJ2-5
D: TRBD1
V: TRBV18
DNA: TGTGCCAGCTCATCTACAGGGGAAGAGACCCAGTACTTC
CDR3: CASSSTGEETQYF

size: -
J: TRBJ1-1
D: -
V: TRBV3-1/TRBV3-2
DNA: TGTGCCAGCAGCCAGTACAGGGACACTGAAGCTTTCTTT
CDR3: CASSQYRDTEAFF

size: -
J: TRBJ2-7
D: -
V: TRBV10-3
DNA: TGTGCCATCAGCAGTTCCACCTACGAGCAGTACTTC
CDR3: CAISSSTYEQYF

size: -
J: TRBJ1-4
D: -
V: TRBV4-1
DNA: TGCGCCAGCAGCCAAGGGCCTTCCCCAGATGAAAAACTGTTTTTT
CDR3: CASSQGPSPDEKLFF

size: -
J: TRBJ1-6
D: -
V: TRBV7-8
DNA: TGTGCCAGCAGCGCACGCCCGGGGAATACGAATTCACCCCTCCACTTT
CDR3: CASSARPGNTNSPLHF

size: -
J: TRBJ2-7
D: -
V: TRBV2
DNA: TGTGCCAGCACCAAAGACTCAGAGCAGTACTTC
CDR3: CASTKDSEQYF

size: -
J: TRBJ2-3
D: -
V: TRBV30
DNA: TGTGCCTGGAAAGGAGCAGCAGATACGCAGTATTTT
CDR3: CAWKGAADTQYF

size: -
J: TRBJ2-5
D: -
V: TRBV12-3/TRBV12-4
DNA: TGTGCCAGCAGTTTCACGGGGCAAGAGACCCAGTACTTC
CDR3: CASSFTGQETQYF

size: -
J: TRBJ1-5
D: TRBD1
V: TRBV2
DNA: TGTGCCAGCAGGGCCCGGGACAGTAGCAATCAGCCCCAGCATTTT
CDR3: CASRARDSSNQPQHF

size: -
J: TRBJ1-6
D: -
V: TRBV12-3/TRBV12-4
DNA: TGTGCCAGCAGCAGACACGATGGACCCCTCCACTTT
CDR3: CASSRHDGPLHF

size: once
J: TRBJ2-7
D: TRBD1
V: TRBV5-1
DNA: TGCGCCAGCAGCTTGCTACAGGGGTCCCACGAGCAGTACTTC
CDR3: CASSLLQGSHEQYF

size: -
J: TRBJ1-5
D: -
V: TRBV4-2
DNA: TGTGCCAGCAGCCAAGAAGAAGGGGGGGGTCAGCCCCAGCATTTT
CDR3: CASSQEEGGGQPQHF

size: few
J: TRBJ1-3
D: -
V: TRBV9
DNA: TGTGCCAGCAGCGGACCAGGTGGACTGGCTGGAAACACCATATATTTT
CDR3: CASSGPGGLAGNTIYF

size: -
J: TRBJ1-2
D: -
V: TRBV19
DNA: TGTGCCAGTAGTATGGCCAGGGCCCGCTATGGCTACACCTTC
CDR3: CASSMARARYGYTF

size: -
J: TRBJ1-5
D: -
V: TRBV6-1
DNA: TGTGCCAGCAGTGAACGGGAGCCCCAGCATTTT
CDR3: CASSEREPQHF

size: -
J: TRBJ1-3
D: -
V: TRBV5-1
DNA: TGCGCCAGCAGCTTGGGGGCACAGGGTCGGCTCGGAAACACCATATATTTT
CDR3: CASSLGAQGRLGNTIYF

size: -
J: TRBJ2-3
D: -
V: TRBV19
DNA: TGTGCCACCCTGAGGCGGGGCACAGATACGCAGTATTTT
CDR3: CATLRRGTDTQYF

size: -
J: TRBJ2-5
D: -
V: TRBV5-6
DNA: TGTGCCAGCAGCTTGTCAGGCGATGCCCAGTACTTC
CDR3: CASSLSGDAQYF

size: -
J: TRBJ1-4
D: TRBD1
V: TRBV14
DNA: TGTGCCAGCAGCGAAATCAGGGGGACTAATGAAAAACTGTTTTTT
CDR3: CASSEIRGTNEKLFF

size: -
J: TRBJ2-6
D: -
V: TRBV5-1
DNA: TGCGCCAGCAGCACGTCTATAGGGGCTGGGGCCAACGTCCTGACTTTC
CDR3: CASSTSIGAGANVLTF

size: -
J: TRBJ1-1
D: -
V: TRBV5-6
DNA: TGTGCCAGCAGCTCCCCGGTTCAGGGGATGCGAAACACTGAAGCTTTCTTT
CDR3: CASSSPVQGMRNTEAFF

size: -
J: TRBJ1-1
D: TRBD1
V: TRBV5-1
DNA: TGCGCCAGCAGCGCGGGACAGGGTGGATCTGAAGCTTTCTTT
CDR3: CASSAGQGGSEAFF

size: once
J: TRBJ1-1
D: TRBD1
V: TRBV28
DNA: TGTGCCAGCAGTTTAGGGGACAGGAACACTGAAGCTTTCTTT
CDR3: CASSLGDRNTEAFF

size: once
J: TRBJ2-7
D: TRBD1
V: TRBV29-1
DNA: TGCAGCGTTCCGGGACAGGGGGCTGGCGAGCAGTACTTC
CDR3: CSVPGQGAGEQYF

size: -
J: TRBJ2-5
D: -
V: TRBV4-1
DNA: TGCGCCAGCAGCCAAGTATTATTTGTGGAGACCCAGTACTTC
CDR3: CASSQVLFVETQYF